This T cell receptor beta chain was recovered during a study of blood T cell repertoires in COVID-19. Across the whole study: Nucleic acid was either cDNA or gDNA, and it came from T cells, B-cell-depleted T cells, or PBMCs.

Authors' methods: Estimation of nucleated cell counts relied on the amplification of reference gene primers. The data were produced by immunoSEQ multiplex PCR, yet TCRdb's version contains in-frame clones alone and is incomplete. V and J calls and clone size are as listed in that table; D and trimming were resolved from the DNA. The top ten hold approximately 2% of the sample, which has approximately 260,000 clones, more than 70% seen once. Germline loops: CDR1 LGHDT, CDR2 YNNKEL (reference sequence). The CDR3 contains 13 residues. Trimming removed 3 bases from V and 3 bases from J, with 6 bases in between.

The rearrangement uses TRBV3-1 (or the pseudogene TRBV3-2) and TRBJ1-5; the D is unclear. Sample: peripheral blood. This receptor was identified in a woman aged 40 to 50 who had recovered from COVID-19. CDR3 protein: CASSQAFNQPQHF. In DNA, the CDR3 is TGTGCCAGCAGCCAGGCTTTCAATCAGCCCCAGCATTTT.